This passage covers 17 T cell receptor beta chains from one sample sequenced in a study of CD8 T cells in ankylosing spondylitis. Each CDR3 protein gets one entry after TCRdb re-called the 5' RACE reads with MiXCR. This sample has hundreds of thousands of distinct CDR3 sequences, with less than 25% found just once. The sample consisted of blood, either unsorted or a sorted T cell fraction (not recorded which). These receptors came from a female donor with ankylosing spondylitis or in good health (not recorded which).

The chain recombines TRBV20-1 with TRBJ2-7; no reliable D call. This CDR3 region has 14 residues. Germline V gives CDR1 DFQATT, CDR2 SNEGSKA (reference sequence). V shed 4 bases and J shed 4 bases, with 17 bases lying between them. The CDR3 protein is CSAKGPGFGYEQYF. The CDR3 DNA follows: TGCAGTGCTAAAGGTCCAGGTTTTGGGTACGAGCAGTACTTC.

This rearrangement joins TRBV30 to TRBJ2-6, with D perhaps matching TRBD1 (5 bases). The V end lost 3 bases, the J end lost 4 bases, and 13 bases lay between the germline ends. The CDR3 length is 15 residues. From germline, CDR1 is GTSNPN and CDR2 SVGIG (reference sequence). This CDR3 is CAWSPGHDGANVLTF. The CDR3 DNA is TGTGCCTGGAGCCCCGGACACGACGGGGCCAACGTCCTGACTTTC.

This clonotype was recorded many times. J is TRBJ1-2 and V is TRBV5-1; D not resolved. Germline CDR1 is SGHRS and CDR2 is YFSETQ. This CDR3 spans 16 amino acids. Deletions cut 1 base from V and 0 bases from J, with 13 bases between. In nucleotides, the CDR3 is TGCGCCAGCAGCTTGTCCGGGTCAAGTACTAACTATGGCTACACCTTC. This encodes CASSLSGSSTNYGYTF.

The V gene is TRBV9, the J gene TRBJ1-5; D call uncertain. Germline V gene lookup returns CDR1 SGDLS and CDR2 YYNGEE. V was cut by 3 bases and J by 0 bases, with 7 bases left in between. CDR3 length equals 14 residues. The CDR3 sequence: CASSGAHSNQPQHF. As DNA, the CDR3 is TGTGCCAGCAGCGGGGCGCATAGCAATCAGCCCCAGCATTTT.

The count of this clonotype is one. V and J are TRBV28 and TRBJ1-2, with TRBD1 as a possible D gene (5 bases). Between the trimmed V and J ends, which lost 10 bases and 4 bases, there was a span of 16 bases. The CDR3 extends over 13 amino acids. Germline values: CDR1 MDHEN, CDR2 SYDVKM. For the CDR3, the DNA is TGTGCCATTAGGGACGGGTCTATCTATGGCTACACCTTC. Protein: CAIRDGSIYGYTF.

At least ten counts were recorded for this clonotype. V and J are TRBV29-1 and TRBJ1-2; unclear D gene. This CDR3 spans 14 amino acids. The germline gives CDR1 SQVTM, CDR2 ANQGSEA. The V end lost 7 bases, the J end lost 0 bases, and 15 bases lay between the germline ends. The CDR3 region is CSAQLGKTNYGYTF. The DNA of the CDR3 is TGCAGCGCCCAATTAGGGAAAACTAACTATGGCTACACCTTC.

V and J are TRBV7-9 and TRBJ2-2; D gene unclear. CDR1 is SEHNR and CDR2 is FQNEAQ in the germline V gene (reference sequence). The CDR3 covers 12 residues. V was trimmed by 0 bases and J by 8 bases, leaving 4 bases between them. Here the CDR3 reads CASSLARGELFF. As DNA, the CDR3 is TGTGCCAGCAGCTTAGCCCGAGGGGAGCTGTTTTTT.

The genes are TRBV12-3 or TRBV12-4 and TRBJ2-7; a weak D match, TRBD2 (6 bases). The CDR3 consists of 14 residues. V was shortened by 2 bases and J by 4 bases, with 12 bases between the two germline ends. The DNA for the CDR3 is TGTGCCAGCAGTTTAAGGAGGCGGGAATACGAGCAGTACTTC. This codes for CASSLRRREYEQYF.

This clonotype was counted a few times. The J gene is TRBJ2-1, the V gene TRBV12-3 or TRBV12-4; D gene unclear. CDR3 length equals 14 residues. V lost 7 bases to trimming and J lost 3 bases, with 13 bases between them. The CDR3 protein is CASNRGRLYNEQFF. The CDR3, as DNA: TGTGCCAGCAACAGAGGACGTCTCTACAATGAGCAGTTCTTC.

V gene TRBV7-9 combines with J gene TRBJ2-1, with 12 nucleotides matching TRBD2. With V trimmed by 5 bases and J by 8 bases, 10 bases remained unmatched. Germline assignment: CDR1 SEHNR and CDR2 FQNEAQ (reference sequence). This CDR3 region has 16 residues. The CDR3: CASSPGLAGSIDEQFF. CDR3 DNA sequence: TGTGCCAGCAGCCCCGGACTAGCGGGGTCGATTGATGAGCAGTTCTTC.

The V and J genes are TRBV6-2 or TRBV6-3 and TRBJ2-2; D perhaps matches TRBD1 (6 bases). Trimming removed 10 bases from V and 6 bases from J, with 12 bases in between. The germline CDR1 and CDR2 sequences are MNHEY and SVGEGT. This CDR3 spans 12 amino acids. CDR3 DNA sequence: TGTGCCATCAACCCAGGGGCCGGGGAGCTGTTTTTT. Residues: CAINPGAGELFF.

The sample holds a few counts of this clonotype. CDR3 in DNA: TGCAGTGCCAACCCCGGGACTAGCGGGAACAATGAGCAGTTCTTC. It is translated as CSANPGTSGNNEQFF. This chain links TRBV20-1 with TRBJ2-1; TRBD2 agrees at 13 bases. The CDR3 spans 15 residues. J was trimmed by 5 bases and V by 6 bases; bases with no gene match: 7. The germline gives CDR1 DFQATT, CDR2 SNEGSKA (reference sequence).

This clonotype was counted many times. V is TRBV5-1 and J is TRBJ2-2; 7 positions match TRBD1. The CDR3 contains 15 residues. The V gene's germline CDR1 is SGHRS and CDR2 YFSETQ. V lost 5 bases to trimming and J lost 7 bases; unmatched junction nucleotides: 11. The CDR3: CASRQSGTAGGELFF. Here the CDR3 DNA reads TGCGCCAGCAGGCAATCCGGGACAGCAGGCGGGGAGCTGTTTTTT.

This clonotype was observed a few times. The CDR3 DNA is TGTGCCACCAGTGATAGGGGGAATGAGCAGTTCTTC. Translation: CATSDRGNEQFF. The chain couples TRBV24-1 to TRBJ2-1, with a possible D match to TRBD1 (6 bases). This CDR3 is 12 amino acids long. Looked up from germline, CDR1 is KGHDR and CDR2 is SFDVKD. Deletions cut 3 bases from V and 7 bases from J, with 6 bases between.

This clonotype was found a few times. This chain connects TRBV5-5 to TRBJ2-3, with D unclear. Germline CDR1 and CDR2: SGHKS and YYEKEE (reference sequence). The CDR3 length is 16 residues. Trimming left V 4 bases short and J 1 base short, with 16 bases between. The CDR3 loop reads CASSPLARPRTDTQYF. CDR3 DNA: TGTGCCAGCAGCCCCCTTGCGAGGCCCCGCACAGATACGCAGTATTTT.

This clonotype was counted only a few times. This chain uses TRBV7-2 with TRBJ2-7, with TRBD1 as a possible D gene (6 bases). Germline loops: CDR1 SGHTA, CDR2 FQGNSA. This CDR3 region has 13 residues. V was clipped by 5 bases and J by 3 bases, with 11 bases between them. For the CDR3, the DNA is TGTGCCAGCAGCGAGTCGGACAGCTACGAGCAGTACTTC. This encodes CASSESDSYEQYF.

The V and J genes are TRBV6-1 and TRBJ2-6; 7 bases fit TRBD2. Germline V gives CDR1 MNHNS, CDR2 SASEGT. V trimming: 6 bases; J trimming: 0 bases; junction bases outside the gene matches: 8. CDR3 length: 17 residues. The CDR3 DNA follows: TGTGCCAGCAGCCTCCCCAGGGAGGGCTCTGGGGCCAACGTCCTGACTTTC. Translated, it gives CASSLPREGSGANVLTF.